This T cell receptor (beta chain) was sequenced in a study of cytomegalovirus exposure and HLA in healthy donors. 13 Jbeta primers and 60 Vbeta primers were used for the PCR. This table comes from immunoSEQ multiplex PCR, and its TCRdb copy is limited to in-frame clones, with some not included. The sample contains 100,000 to 150,000 clones, around 70% of which appear only once. A note on this clone: The target antigen is unknown.

The CDR3 is 16 residues long. From germline, CDR1 is LGHNA and CDR2 YSLEER. V shed 3 bases, J shed 0 bases, and the junction held 6 bases outside the gene matches. Whole-study results and caveats: Specificity for CMV antigens was confirmed in vitro for a few of the CMV-associated chains.

This sequence joins TRBV4-3 and TRBJ2-3; 7 bases map to TRBD1. Specimen: PBMCs. This clonotype was sampled from a woman between 40 and 50 years old in good health and CMV-seropositive. CDR3 sequence (DNA): TGCGCCAGCAGCCAGGGACAGCCTTCTAGCACAGATACGCAGTATTTT. This sequence encodes CASSQGQPSSTDTQYF.